This T cell receptor (beta chain) originates from a study of T cell repertoires in cytomegalovirus infection. Comment on this clonotype: Its antigen is unidentified.

V lost 0 bases and J 5 bases, leaving 13 bases between the germline ends. This CDR3 has 15 amino acids. In germline, CDR1 is SGHAT, CDR2 FQNNGV. A single record per CDR3 protein comes from TCRdb applying MiXCR to the reads. The data contain approximately 1,000,000 distinct CDR3 sequences, about a third of them singletons. The chain links TRBV11-2 to TRBJ1-2; D uncertain. Sequencing used cultured CD8+ T cells from PBMCs, obtained from culture after CMV antigen stimulation. The clonotype comes from a human donor in good health (CMV status not recorded). Some clones in this sample may be carry-over from other donors' samples. The DNA for the CDR3 is TGTGCCAGCAGCTTAGATGGCGGAGGGAGGTATGGCTACACCTTC. As protein: CASSLDGGGRYGYTF.